The 8 T cell receptor beta chains given below trace back to one sample, sequenced in a study of blood T cell repertoires in COVID-19. Method: immunoSEQ multiplex PCR; TCRdb's copy keeps in-frame clones and lacks some. The sample lists around 310,000 clones, 89% occurring once. The sample comprised PBMCs or T cells enriched from blood (not recorded which). The source is a woman aged 25 to 39 who had recovered from COVID-19.

The chain's CDR3 is CASSIGFASVYEQYF. Here the CDR3 DNA reads TGTGCCAGTAGTATAGGGTTTGCTAGCGTCTACGAGCAGTACTTC. V is TRBV19 and J is TRBJ2-7; a possible D gene is TRBD2 (6 bases). The CDR3 contains 15 residues. Germline-derived CDR1 and CDR2 are LNHDA and SQIVND (reference sequence). V lost 1 base and J lost 3, with 13 bases in between.

This chain connects TRBV2 to TRBJ2-2; 8 bases agree with TRBD1. Germline CDR1 and CDR2: SNHLY and FYNNEI. The J segment lost 5 bases and the V segment lost 4 bases, leaving 6 bases of the junction unmatched. The CDR3 extends over 15 amino acids. This CDR3 reads CASSVSRGPTGELFF. CDR3 in DNA: TGTGCCAGCAGTGTATCCAGGGGGCCGACCGGGGAGCTGTTTTTT.

This clone was recorded only once. The chain links TRBV18 to TRBJ2-4, with TRBD2 identical over 8 bases. This CDR3 has 15 residues. Trimming took 6 bases from V and 2 from J; bases not matched to a gene: 6. Germline loops: CDR1 KGHSH, CDR2 LQKENI. CDR3 nucleotide sequence: TGTGCCAGCTCGCCTAGCGGGCAAACCAAAAACATTCAGTACTTC. Translated: CASSPSGQTKNIQYF.

V gene TRBV3-1 (or the pseudogene TRBV3-2) combines with J gene TRBJ2-1; 12 bases are shared with TRBD2. The CDR3 has 18 amino acids. The germline V gene encodes CDR1 LGHDT and CDR2 YNNKEL (reference sequence). V was clipped by 0 bases and J by 2 bases; unmatched bases: 5. The chain's CDR3 is CASSQDQLAGGPYNEQFF. CDR3 nucleotides: TGTGCCAGCAGCCAAGATCAGCTAGCGGGAGGGCCCTACAATGAGCAGTTCTTC.

V and J are TRBV2 and TRBJ1-5; 8 bases line up with TRBD1. The V segment lost 5 bases and the J segment 0 bases; nucleotides outside the gene matches: 3. Per the germline V gene, CDR1 is SNHLY and CDR2 is FYNNEI. This CDR3 has 15 residues. CDR3: CASSPGQVSNQPQHF. The CDR3 DNA reads as TGTGCCAGCAGTCCGGGACAGGTTAGCAATCAGCCCCAGCATTTT. The entire variable domain, with the rest obtained from reference TRBV2 and TRBJ1-5, is as follows: EPEVTQTPSHQVTQMGQEVILRCVPISNHLYFYWYRQILGQKVEFLVSFYNNEISEKSEIFDDQFSVERPDGSNFTLKIRSTKLEDSAMYFCASSPGQVSNQPQHFGDGTRLSIL.

The chain couples TRBV9 to TRBJ1-1, with 7 bases matching TRBD1. Germline loops: CDR1 SGDLS, CDR2 YYNGEE. The CDR3 is 15 amino acids. V lost 4 bases to trimming and J lost 5 bases; unmatched junction nucleotides: 11. CDR3 sequence reads: CASSKGRGHGTEAFF. The DNA for the CDR3 is TGTGCCAGCAGCAAAGGAAGGGGGCATGGGACTGAAGCTTTCTTT. Looking up the rest from reference TRBV9 and TRBJ1-1 gives the full variable domain: DSGVTQTPKHLITATGQRVTLRCSPRSGDLSVYWYQQSLDQGLQFLIQYYNGEERAKGNILERFSAQQFPDLHSELNLSSLELGDSALYFCASSKGRGHGTEAFFGQGTRLTVV.

This clone was picked up one time. The V and J genes are TRBV7-8 and TRBJ1-6; the D is unclear. The germline V gene encodes CDR1 SGHVS and CDR2 FQNEAQ. V lost 1 base and J lost 6, with 16 bases in between. The CDR3 has 17 amino acids. CDR3 nucleotides: TGTGCCAGCAGCTTAGATGTCAGTAGAGGGATTAATTCACCCCTCCACTTT. Its translation: CASSLDVSRGINSPLHF. The full variable domain, completed using reference TRBV7-8 and TRBJ1-6, is GAGVSQSPRYKVAKRGQDVALRCDPISGHVSLFWYQQALGQGPEFLTYFQNEAQLDKSGLPSDRFFAERPEGSVSTLKIQRTQQEDSAVYLCASSLDVSRGINSPLHFGNGTRLTVT.

This clone appeared once. The chain combines TRBV4-2 with TRBJ1-2, with 11 bases that match TRBD1. Unmatched junction bases numbered 8, after V lost 2 bases and J lost 6 bases. Germline V CDR1 and CDR2: LGHNA, YNFKEQ. The CDR3 spans 16 residues. Here the CDR3 reads CASSQSDGQGAHGYTF. The CDR3 DNA reads TGTGCCAGCAGCCAATCCGATGGACAGGGGGCACATGGCTACACCTTC.